The rows below give T cell receptor beta chains drawn from one sample of a study of PD-1 blockade in classical Hodgkin lymphoma. Sequencing was performed with immunoSEQ multiplex PCR; in TCRdb, only in-frame clones are kept and a portion is missing. Seen here are roughly 64,000 clones, 91% observed once, and the top ten hold 10%. The sample was peripheral blood mononuclear cells (PBMCs), taken before the fourth cycle of nivolumab. These receptors came from a human donor with classical Hodgkin lymphoma. CDR3s include the opening cysteine and the closing phenylalanine or tryptophan. The D gene is left open where the match is weak. Clone size appears in some rows only: once, few, many, or a class for an expanded clone.

d_call j_call v_call clone_size cdr3_length cdr3_aa cdr3_nt
NA TRBJ1-1 TRBV7-6 once 15 CASSLAGKRNTEAFF TGTGCCAGCAGCTTAGCTGGAAAGCGGAACACTGAAGCTTTCTTT
TRBD1 TRBJ1-1 TRBV5-4 NA 14 CASNRDRAGTEAFF TGTGCCAGCAACCGGGACAGGGCGGGCACTGAAGCTTTCTTT
TRBD1 TRBJ1-1 TRBV7-9 NA 15 CASSSPRDRNTEAFF TGTGCCAGCAGCTCACCCCGGGACAGGAACACTGAAGCTTTCTTT
NA TRBJ1-6 TRBV6-1 NA 15 CASSGRQEENSPLHF TGTGCCAGCAGTGGACGACAGGAAGAAAATTCACCCCTCCACTTT
NA TRBJ1-2 TRBV6-5 NA 11 CASSSPFGYTF TGTGCCAGCAGTTCACCTTTCGGCTACACCTTC
NA TRBJ2-1 TRBV11-2 NA 15 CASSLGTQGYNEQFF TGTGCCAGCAGCTTAGGGACCCAAGGCTACAATGAGCAGTTCTTC
NA TRBJ1-1 TRBV5-1 NA 13 CASSLHLNTEAFF TGCGCCAGCAGCTTGCATCTGAACACTGAAGCTTTCTTT
TRBD2 TRBJ2-2 TRBV13 NA 11 CATGGAGELFF TGTGCCACCGGGGGGGCCGGGGAGCTGTTTTTT
NA TRBJ2-7 TRBV27 NA 13 CASSLAPSYEQYF TGTGCCAGCAGTTTGGCCCCCTCCTACGAGCAGTACTTC
NA TRBJ2-7 TRBV21-1 NA 15 CASSKGGQGVWEQYF TGTGCCAGCAGCAAAGGCGGACAGGGGGTCTGGGAGCAGTACTTC
NA TRBJ2-2 TRBV7-6 NA 15 CASSLAVSSTGELFF TGTGCCAGCAGCTTAGCAGTTAGCTCCACCGGGGAGCTGTTTTTT
NA TRBJ2-7 TRBV10-3 NA 13 CAIGGTISHEQYF TGTGCCATCGGGGGGACCATTTCCCACGAGCAGTACTTC
NA TRBJ1-1 TRBV7-9 NA 13 CASSLLDKGEAFF TGTGCCAGCAGCCTATTGGACAAAGGTGAAGCTTTCTTT
TRBD1 TRBJ2-5 TRBV6-1 NA 13 CATGRQGLETQYF TGTGCCACTGGGCGACAGGGATTAGAGACCCAGTACTTC
NA TRBJ2-2 TRBV5-4 NA 16 CASSLVNLLTTGELFF TGTGCCAGCAGCTTGGTTAACCTACTAACCACCGGGGAGCTGTTTTTT
NA TRBJ1-2 TRBV11-2 NA 15 CASSLGSGTREGYTF TGTGCCAGCAGCTTAGGTTCGGGGACGCGTGAGGGCTACACCTTC
TRBD1 TRBJ1-2 TRBV4-2 NA 17 CASSQGWTGIYNYGYTF TGTGCCAGCAGCCAAGGTTGGACAGGGATATATAACTATGGCTACACCTTC
NA TRBJ1-2 TRBV10-3 NA 16 CAISESWSGAAYGYTF TGTGCCATCAGTGAGTCGTGGTCAGGGGCCGCCTATGGCTACACCTTC
NA TRBJ1-5 TRBV6-6 NA 14 CASSLGGGNQPQHF TGTGCCAGCAGCCTCGGGGGCGGCAATCAGCCCCAGCATTTT
NA TRBJ2-5 TRBV2 NA 14 CASSGVVREETQYF TGTGCCAGCAGTGGGGTTGTTAGGGAAGAGACCCAGTACTTC
NA TRBJ2-5 TRBV5-8 NA 11 CASIWGATQYF TGTGCCAGCATATGGGGAGCGACCCAGTACTTC
NA TRBJ2-1 TRBV7-8 NA 11 CASTFADEQFF TGTGCCAGCACCTTTGCGGATGAGCAGTTCTTC
TRBD1 TRBJ2-7 TRBV4-1 NA 15 CASSAGRTGAYEQYF TGCGCCAGCAGCGCAGGGCGAACAGGGGCCTACGAGCAGTACTTC
NA TRBJ2-7 TRBV7-9 NA 14 CASSLGLTSYEQYF TGTGCCAGCAGCTTGGGATTAACTTCCTACGAGCAGTACTTC
NA TRBJ1-1 TRBV6-1 NA 13 CASSTFRHTEAFF TGTGCCAGCAGCACATTCCGGCACACTGAAGCTTTCTTT
TRBD1 TRBJ2-2 TRBV27 NA 18 CASARDRRNSANTGELFF TGTGCCAGCGCCAGGGACAGGCGGAACAGCGCGAACACCGGGGAGCTGTTTTTT
NA TRBJ2-7 TRBV28 NA 11 CASSFSGEQYF TGTGCCAGCAGTTTTTCGGGCGAGCAGTACTTC
NA TRBJ1-4 TRBV30 NA 14 CAWSVTGWGEKLFF TGTGCCTGGAGTGTTACAGGGTGGGGAGAAAAACTGTTTTTT
TRBD1 TRBJ2-5 TRBV25-1 NA 14 CASRFTGGQETQYF TGTGCCAGCCGCTTTACAGGGGGCCAAGAGACCCAGTACTTC
NA TRBJ2-3 TRBV19 NA 13 CASSERAADTQYF TGTGCCAGTAGCGAGAGGGCGGCAGATACGCAGTATTTT
NA TRBJ1-1 TRBV6-5 NA 15 CASSYSAAGNTEAFF TGTGCCAGCAGTTACTCAGCGGCCGGGAACACTGAAGCTTTCTTT
NA TRBJ2-2 TRBV19 NA 12 CASSGIPGELFF TGTGCCAGTAGCGGGATTCCCGGGGAGCTGTTTTTT
TRBD2 TRBJ2-2 TRBV5-1 NA 17 CASSLVSGLAATGELFF TGCGCCAGCAGCTTGGTGTCGGGACTAGCGGCTACCGGGGAGCTGTTTTTT
TRBD2 TRBJ2-3 TRBV7-9 NA 16 CASSSRAGGRTDTQYF TGTGCCAGCAGCTCTAGAGCGGGGGGACGCACAGATACGCAGTATTTT
NA TRBJ2-5 TRBV2 NA 14 CASSGGTVQETQYF TGTGCCAGCAGTGGCGGGACGGTCCAAGAGACCCAGTACTTC
TRBD1 TRBJ2-2 TRBV7-2 once 15 CASRKGDRVTGELFF TGTGCCAGCAGGAAAGGGGACAGGGTCACCGGGGAGCTGTTTTTT
NA TRBJ1-1 TRBV5-4 few 14 CASSPSLPNTEAFF TGTGCCAGCAGCCCCAGCCTCCCGAACACTGAAGCTTTCTTT
NA TRBJ1-1 TRBV27 NA 14 CASSRGNLNTEAFF TGTGCCAGCAGTCGTGGTAATTTGAACACTGAAGCTTTCTTT
NA TRBJ2-7 TRBV19 NA 13 CASSSGGSQGQYF TGTGCCAGTAGTAGCGGGGGCTCTCAGGGGCAGTACTTC
TRBD1 TRBJ1-1 TRBV4-2 NA 14 CASSQGRTGFEAFF TGTGCCAGCAGCCAAGGTAGGACAGGGTTTGAAGCTTTCTTT